This TCR beta chain is from a study of CD8 T cells in Susac syndrome. Study conclusions and caveats: Expansion of clones was not seen in the CD4+ T cell repertoires of Susac syndrome.

The germline gives CDR1 LGHDT, CDR2 YNNKEL (reference sequence). V was clipped by 1 base and J by 2 bases, with 7 bases between them. The CDR3 is 14 amino acids. This clonotype was picked up one time. Its antigen is still unknown. Negative isolation was used for CD8+ and CD4+ T cells, and FACS enrichment was applied to TEMRA cells. The authors reverse transcribed roughly 0.5 to 1 ug RNA with random hexamers. TCRdb reanalysed the immunoSEQ multiplex PCR reads using MiXCR and keeps one entry per CDR3 protein. This table holds some 150,000 distinct CDR3 sequences, approximately 95% found once. Sequencing was done on a sample of CD4+ T cells from PBMCs. The sequence was obtained from a human donor with Susac syndrome. This chain uses TRBV3-1 with TRBJ2-3, with D perhaps TRBD2 (5 bases). CDR3 loop: CASSQGLATDTQYF. The DNA of the CDR3 is TGTGCCAGCAGCCAAGGGCTAGCCACAGATACGCAGTATTTT.